This TCR beta chain comes out of a study of blood T cell repertoires in COVID-19. At the level of the study: Collection of acute and convalescent COVID-19 samples took place in the United States, Italy and Spain.

V gave up 3 bases and J gave up 7 bases, with 9 bases separating them. In germline, CDR1 is KGHDR, CDR2 SFDVKD. The CDR3 covers 13 residues. Those enrolled in Seattle joined during active infection and were followed longitudinally afterward. The assay was immunoSEQ multiplex PCR, and TCRdb's table has in-frame clones only and misses some. In the table there are approximately 480,000 clones, 75% to 90% of which are singletons. The rearrangement links TRBV24-1 to TRBJ2-1; D possibly corresponds to TRBD2 (5 bases). Material: peripheral blood. This TCR came from a man between 18 and 35 years old with COVID-19, enrolled during active disease. CDR3 protein: CATSDLRRNEQFF. CDR3 bases: TGTGCCACCAGTGATCTCAGGAGGAATGAGCAGTTCTTC.